This T cell receptor (beta chain) is drawn from a study of T cell repertoires in cytomegalovirus infection. Study conclusions and caveats: The ex vivo response showed dominance by HLA-C-restricted CMV-specific TCR beta clonotypes.

Via MiXCR, TCRdb re-called the reads, giving one row per CDR3 protein. In the table there are approximately 76,000 distinct CDR3 sequences, 20% to 30% of which are singletons. This clonotype was seen ten or more times. Antigen unknown. Between the trimmed V and J ends, which lost 5 bases and 3 bases, there was a span of 17 bases. The CDR3 loop spans 15 amino acids. The rearrangement joins TRBV12-3 or TRBV12-4 to TRBJ2-7, with D uncertain. This receptor was obtained from a human donor in good health (CMV status not recorded). Some clones in this sample may be carry-over from other donors' samples. The input for sequencing was CD8+ T cells from cultured PBMCs, taken from culture after CMV antigen stimulation. CDR3 nucleotide sequence: TGTGCCAGCAGTCCCATTGGGAACAAGATCTACGAGCAGTACTTC. Protein product: CASSPIGNKIYEQYF.